This T cell receptor (beta chain) was sequenced during a study of T cell responses to AZD1222 COVID-19 vaccine (dated by TCRdb to about 2021). A note on the overall study: AZD1222 recipients given second doses at about 4 weeks or at about 12 weeks were pooled, since spike-specific TCR depth and breadth were not found to differ between the two schedules. A total of about 230 trial participants underwent TCR sequencing, of whom approximately 210 received two doses of AZD1222 and 26 received two doses of the MenACWY control vaccine. Enrollment into the trials was organized by age into subgroups of 18-55, 56-69 and 70-plus years, and those subgroups contained roughly 150, 30 and 60 TCR-sequenced participants, respectively.

Comment on this clone: Its antigen remains unidentified. Per-base qualities were not stored, and no clone one base away is much larger.

The CDR3 regions of human TCRbeta chains were analyzed by immunosequencing. As for the original processing: TCRs in the repertoires were compared against a reference library of SARS-CoV-2-specific TCRs that had been generated with the MIRA antigen-specificity platform. Breadth was defined as the fraction of unique TCRs that were SARS-CoV-2-associated, and depth was defined as the fraction of total T cells that were SARS-CoV-2-associated. Using the MIRA data, every spike-specific TCR was mapped to the spike region that the TCR reacted to and assigned to either a CD4 or a CD8 class. Log10-transformed breadth and depth values were compared by one-way ANOVA with Sidak's multiple comparisons tests. TCRdb provides this immuneACCESS table in a form limited to in-frame rearrangements. Some clones are lacking; in checked studies, under half of them reflect an unresolved V gene, and why the rest are absent is not known. V, J and clone size derive from that table, while D and trimming were established from the DNA sequence. The sample has roughly 120,000 clones on record, approximately 84% of them singletons. The ten largest clones capture roughly 10% of the sample.

The intended sense of this specimen's time point label: baseline before first vaccination. Samples from vaccinated people were obtained from the UK trials COV001 and COV002, which included a single-blind randomized controlled phase 2/3 trial of AZD1222 (ChAdOx1 nCoV-19) in healthy adults. Trial participant PBMC samples were collected at day 0 and day 28 after the second dose for TCRbeta chain sequencing. Study-wide findings and limitations: Because no day 14 peak-response samples were available, the repertoires could be characterized only after the peak T cell response. Nearly half of unique spike-specific TCRs reportedly recognized epitopes outside regions mutated in the B.1.351 and B.1.1.7 variants. The 56-69-year group was small, and its depth increase did not reach significance, likely because of low power. Only 5 to 7 AZD1222 recipients were SARS-CoV-2 seropositive at baseline, limiting conclusions about previously exposed vaccinees. Spike-specific TCR breadth and depth rose significantly after two AZD1222 doses compared with day 0 and with MenACWY recipients. Vaccine-associated CD4 TCRs spanned the whole spike protein, with dominant responses in regions 160-218 and 743-854. Participants were mostly white British and included more females than males, and it was suggested by the authors that clonal diversity may have been underestimated.

The clonotype comes from an adult in good health. This material consisted of peripheral blood, taken on day 0 of AZD1222 vaccination.

DNA sequence: TGTGCCAGCAGCAGGGACTCTGGAAACACCATATATTTT. It codes for CASSRDSGNTIYF. The chain couples TRBV2 to TRBJ1-3, with a weak D call of TRBD1 (5 bases match). The germline V gene yields SNHLY for CDR1 and FYNNEI for CDR2. The CDR3 starts with the cysteine, ends with the phenylalanine, and has 13 residues. The sequence is cut down to CDR3 DNA, 39 bases in frame from base 1. The V and J ends are trimmed by 6 bases and 0 bases, leaving 6 bases between them.